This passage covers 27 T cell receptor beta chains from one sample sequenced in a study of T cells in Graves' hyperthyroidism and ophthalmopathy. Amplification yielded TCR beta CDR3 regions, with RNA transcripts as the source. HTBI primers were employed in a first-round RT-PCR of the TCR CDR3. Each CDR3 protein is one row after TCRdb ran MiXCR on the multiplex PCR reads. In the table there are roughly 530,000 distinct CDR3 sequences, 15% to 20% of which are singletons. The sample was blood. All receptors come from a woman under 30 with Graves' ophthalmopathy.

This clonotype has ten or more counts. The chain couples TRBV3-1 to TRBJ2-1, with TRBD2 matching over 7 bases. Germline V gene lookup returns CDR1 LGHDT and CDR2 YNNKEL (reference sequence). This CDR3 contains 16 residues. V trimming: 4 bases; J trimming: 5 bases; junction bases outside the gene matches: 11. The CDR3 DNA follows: TGTGCCAGCAGCCCCACCGAGCGGGGAGCAAACAATGAGCAGTTCTTC. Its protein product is CASSPTERGANNEQFF.

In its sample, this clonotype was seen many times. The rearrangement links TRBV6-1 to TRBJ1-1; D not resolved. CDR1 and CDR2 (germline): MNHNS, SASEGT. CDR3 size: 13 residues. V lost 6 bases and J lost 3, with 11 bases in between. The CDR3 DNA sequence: TGTGCCAGCAGCTGGACTGCCTACACTGAAGCTTTCTTT. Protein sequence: CASSWTAYTEAFF.

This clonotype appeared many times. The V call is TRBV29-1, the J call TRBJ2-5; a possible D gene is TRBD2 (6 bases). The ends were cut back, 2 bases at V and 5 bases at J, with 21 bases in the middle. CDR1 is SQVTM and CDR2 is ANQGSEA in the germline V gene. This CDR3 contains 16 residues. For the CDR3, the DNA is TGCAGCGTTGAATCTCTACTGTCCCAAGGGAGGGAGACCCAGTACTTC. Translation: CSVESLLSQGRETQYF. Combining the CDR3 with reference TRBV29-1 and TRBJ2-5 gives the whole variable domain SAVISQKPSRDICQRGTSLTIQCQVDSQVTMMFWYRQQPGQSLTLIATANQGSEATYESGFVIDKFPISRPNLTFSTLTVSNMSPEDSSIYLCSVESLLSQGRETQYFGPGTRLLVL.

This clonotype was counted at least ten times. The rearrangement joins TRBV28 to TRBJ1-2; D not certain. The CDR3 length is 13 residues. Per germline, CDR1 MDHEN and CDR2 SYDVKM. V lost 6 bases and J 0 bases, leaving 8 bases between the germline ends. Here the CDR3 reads CASRGFANYGYTF. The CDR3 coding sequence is TGTGCCAGCAGGGGATTTGCTAACTATGGCTACACCTTC.

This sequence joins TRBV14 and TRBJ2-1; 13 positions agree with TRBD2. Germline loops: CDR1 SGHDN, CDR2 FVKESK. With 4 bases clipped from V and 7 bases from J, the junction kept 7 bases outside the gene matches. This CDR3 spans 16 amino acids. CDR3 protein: CASSLGLAGVRNEQFF. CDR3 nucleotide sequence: TGTGCCAGCAGCCTCGGACTAGCGGGAGTCAGAAATGAGCAGTTCTTC.

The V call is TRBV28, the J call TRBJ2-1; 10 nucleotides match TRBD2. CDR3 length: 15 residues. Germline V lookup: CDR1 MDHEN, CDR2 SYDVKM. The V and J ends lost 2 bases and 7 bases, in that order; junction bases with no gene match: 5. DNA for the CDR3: TGTGCCAGCAGTTTAGAGCTAGCGGGAGTAAATGAGCAGTTCTTC. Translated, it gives CASSLELAGVNEQFF.

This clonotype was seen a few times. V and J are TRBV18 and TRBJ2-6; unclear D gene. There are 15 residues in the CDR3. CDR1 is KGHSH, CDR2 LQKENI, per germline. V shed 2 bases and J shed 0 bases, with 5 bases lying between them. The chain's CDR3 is CASSPTPSGANVLTF. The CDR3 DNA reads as TGTGCCAGCTCACCAACCCCCTCTGGGGCCAACGTCCTGACTTTC. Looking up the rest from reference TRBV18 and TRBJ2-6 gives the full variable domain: NAGVMQNPRHLVRRRGQEARLRCSPMKGHSHVYWYRQLPEEGLKFMVYLQKENIIDESGMPKERFSAEFPKEGPSILRIQQVVRGDSAAYFCASSPTPSGANVLTFGAGSRLTVL.

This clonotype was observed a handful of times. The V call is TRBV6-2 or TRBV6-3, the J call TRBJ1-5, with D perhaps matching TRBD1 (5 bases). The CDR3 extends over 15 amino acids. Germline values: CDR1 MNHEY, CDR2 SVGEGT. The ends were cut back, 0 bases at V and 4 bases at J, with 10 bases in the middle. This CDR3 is CASSYSGASNQPQHF. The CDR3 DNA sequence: TGTGCCAGCAGTTACTCAGGGGCTAGTAATCAGCCCCAGCATTTT.

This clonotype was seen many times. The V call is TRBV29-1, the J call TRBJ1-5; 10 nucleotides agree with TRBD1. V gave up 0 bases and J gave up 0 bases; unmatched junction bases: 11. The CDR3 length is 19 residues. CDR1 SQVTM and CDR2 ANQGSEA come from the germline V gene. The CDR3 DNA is TGCAGCGTTGAAGATCTTCGCGGGACAGGGGATTATAGCAATCAGCCCCAGCATTTT. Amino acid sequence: CSVEDLRGTGDYSNQPQHF.

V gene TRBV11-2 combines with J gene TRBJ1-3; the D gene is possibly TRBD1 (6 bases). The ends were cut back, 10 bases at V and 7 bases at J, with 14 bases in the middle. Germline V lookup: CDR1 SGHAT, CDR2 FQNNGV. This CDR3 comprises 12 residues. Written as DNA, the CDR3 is TGTGCCACCGGGGGGCCCCAGAACACCATATATTTT. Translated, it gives CATGGPQNTIYF.

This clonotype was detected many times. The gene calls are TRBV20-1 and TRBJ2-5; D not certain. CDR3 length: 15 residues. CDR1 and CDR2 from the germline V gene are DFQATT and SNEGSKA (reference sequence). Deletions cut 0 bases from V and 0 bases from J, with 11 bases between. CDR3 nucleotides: TGCAGTGCTAGAGATGAGACCCAGTACCAAGAGACCCAGTACTTC. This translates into CSARDETQYQETQYF.

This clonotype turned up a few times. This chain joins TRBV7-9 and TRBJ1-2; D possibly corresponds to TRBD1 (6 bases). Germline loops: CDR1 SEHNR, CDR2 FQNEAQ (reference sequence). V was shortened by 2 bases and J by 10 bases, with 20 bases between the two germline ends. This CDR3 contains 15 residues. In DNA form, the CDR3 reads TGTGCCAGCAGCTTAAGCGGGGGGCCGGCGGGCGACTACACCTTC. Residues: CASSLSGGPAGDYTF.

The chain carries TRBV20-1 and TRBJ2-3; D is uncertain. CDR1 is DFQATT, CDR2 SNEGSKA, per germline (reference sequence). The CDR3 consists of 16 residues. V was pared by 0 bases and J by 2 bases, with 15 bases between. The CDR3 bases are TGCAGTGCTAGAGATCGCCAGGATCACTTCACAGATACGCAGTATTTT. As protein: CSARDRQDHFTDTQYF.

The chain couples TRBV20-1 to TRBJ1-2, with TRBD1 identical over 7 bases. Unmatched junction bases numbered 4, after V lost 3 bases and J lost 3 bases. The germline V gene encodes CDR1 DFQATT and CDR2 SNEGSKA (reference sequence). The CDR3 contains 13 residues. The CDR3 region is CSARTGPDYGYTF. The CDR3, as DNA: TGCAGTGCTAGGACAGGGCCCGACTATGGCTACACCTTC.

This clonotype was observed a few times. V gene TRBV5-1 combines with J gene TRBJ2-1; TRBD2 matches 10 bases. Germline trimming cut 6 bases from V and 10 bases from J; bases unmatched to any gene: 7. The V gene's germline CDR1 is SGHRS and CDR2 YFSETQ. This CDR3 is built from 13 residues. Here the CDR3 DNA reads TGCGCCAGCACGAGCGGGAGGGCCTGGGAGCAGTTCTTC. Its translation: CASTSGRAWEQFF.

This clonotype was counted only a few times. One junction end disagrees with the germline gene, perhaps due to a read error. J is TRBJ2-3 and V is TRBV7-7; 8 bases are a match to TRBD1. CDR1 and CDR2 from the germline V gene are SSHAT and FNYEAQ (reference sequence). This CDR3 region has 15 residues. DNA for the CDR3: TGTGCTAGCAGCTTAGGGCAGGGGGCCGCAGATACGCAGTATTTT. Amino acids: CASSLGQGAADTQYF.

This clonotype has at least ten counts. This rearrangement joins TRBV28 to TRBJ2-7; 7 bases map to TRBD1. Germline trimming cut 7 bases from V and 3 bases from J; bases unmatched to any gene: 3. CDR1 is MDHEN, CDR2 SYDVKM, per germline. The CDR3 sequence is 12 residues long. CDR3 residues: CASTDRNYEQYF. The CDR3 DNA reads TGTGCCAGCACGGACAGGAACTACGAGCAGTACTTC.

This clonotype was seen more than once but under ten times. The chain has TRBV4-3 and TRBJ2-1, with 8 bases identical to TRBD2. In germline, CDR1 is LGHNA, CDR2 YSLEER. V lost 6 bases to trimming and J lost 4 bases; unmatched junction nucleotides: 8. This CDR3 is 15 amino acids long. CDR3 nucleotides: TGCGCCAGCAGTTCTAGCGGGCCCCCGTACAATGAGCAGTTCTTC. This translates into CASSSSGPPYNEQFF.

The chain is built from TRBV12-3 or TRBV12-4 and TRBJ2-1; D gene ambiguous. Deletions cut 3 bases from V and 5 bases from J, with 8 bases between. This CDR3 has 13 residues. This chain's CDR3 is CASSFWVDNEQFF. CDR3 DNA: TGTGCCAGCAGTTTCTGGGTCGACAATGAGCAGTTCTTC.

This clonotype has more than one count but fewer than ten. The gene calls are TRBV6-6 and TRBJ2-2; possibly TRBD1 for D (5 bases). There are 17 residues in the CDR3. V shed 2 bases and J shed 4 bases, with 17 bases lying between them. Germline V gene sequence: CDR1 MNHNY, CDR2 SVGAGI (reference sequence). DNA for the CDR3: TGTGCCAGCAGTTACGTCCCGAACAGGCCACGCACCGGGGAGCTGTTTTTT. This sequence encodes CASSYVPNRPRTGELFF.

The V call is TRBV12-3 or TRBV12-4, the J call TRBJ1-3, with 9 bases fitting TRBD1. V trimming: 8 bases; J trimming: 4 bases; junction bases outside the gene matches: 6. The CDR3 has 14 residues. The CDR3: CASAGTGSGNTIYF. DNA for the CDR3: TGTGCCAGCGCCGGGACAGGGTCGGGAAACACCATATATTTT.

The CDR3 loop is CASSMGPTPTNEKLFF. Written as DNA, the CDR3 is TGTGCCAGTAGTATGGGACCCACGCCAACTAATGAAAAACTGTTTTTT. V and J are TRBV19 and TRBJ1-4; weak D call: TRBD1 (5 bases). Germline CDR1 is LNHDA and CDR2 is SQIVND (reference sequence). The CDR3 covers 16 residues. V was shortened by 3 bases and J by 0 bases, with 11 bases between the two germline ends.

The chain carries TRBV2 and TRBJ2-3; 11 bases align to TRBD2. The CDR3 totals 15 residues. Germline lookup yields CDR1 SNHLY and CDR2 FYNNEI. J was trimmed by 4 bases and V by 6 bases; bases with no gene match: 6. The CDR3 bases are TGTGCCAGCAGCACAACGACTAGCGGGGCAGATACGCAGTATTTT. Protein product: CASSTTTSGADTQYF. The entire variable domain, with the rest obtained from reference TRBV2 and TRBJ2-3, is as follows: EPEVTQTPSHQVTQMGQEVILRCVPISNHLYFYWYRQILGQKVEFLVSFYNNEISEKSEIFDDQFSVERPDGSNFTLKIRSTKLEDSAMYFCASSTTTSGADTQYFGPGTRLTVL.

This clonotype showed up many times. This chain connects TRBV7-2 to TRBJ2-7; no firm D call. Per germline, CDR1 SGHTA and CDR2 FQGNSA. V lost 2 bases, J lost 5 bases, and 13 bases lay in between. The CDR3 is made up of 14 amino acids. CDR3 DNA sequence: TGTGCCAGCAGCTTACCGCCCCTGAACCACGAGCAGTACTTC. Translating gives CASSLPPLNHEQYF.

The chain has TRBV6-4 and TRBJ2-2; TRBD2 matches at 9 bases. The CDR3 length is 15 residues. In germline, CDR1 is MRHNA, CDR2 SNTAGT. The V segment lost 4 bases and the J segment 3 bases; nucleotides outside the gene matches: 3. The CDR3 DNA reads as TGTGCCAGCAGTGCCAGCGGGGGGTACACCGGGGAGCTGTTTTTT. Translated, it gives CASSASGGYTGELFF.

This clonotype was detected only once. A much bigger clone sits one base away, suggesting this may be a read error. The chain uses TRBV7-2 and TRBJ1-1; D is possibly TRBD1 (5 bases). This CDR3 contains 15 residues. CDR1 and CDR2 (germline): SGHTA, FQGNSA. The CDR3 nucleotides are TGTGCCAGCGGCTTAGTCGAGGTGGGGACCACTGAAGCTTTCTTT. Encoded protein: CASGLVEVGTTEAFF. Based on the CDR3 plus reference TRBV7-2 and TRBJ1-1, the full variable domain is GAGVSQSPSNKVTEKGKDVELRCDPISGHTALYWYRQSLGQGLEFLIYFQGNSAPDKSGLPSDRFSAERTGGSVSTLTIQRTQQEDSAVYLCASGLVEVGTTEAFFGQGTRLTVV.

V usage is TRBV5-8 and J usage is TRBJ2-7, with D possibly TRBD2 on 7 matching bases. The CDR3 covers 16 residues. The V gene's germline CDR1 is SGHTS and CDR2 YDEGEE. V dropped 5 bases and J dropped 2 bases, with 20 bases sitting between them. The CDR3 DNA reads TGTGCCAGCAGACGGCCGAGGGGGAGGGGGACCTACGAGCAGTACTTC. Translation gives CASRRPRGRGTYEQYF.